This T cell receptor beta chain was sequenced for a study of glioma-infiltrating T cells after dendritic cell vaccination. Study context: Dendritic cells derived from monocytes and pulsed with autologous tumor lysate formed the vaccine.

Some clones are missing from TCRdb's copy, which holds only in-frame ones; the method was immunoSEQ multiplex PCR. The table records tens of thousands of clones, 82% of them present only once. To note about this clone: The germline gene is not matched at one end of the junction; a read error may be the cause.

The V gene's germline CDR1 is SGHAT and CDR2 FQNNGV. The CDR3 length is 11 residues. Patients had residual fresh-frozen tumor tissue and more than two years of survival data. None of the glioblastoma patients had an isocitrate dehydrogenase mutation. The chain has TRBV11-2 and TRBJ2-3; maybe TRBD2 (5 bases). This material consisted of blood, taken before dendritic cell vaccination. The TCR was taken from a human donor with glioblastoma. CDR3 DNA sequence: TGTGCCAGCAGATTAGCGGATACGCAGTATTTT. Its translation is CASRLADTQYF.